What follows are 22 T cell receptor beta chains derived from one specimen sequenced in a study of T cell responses to AZD1222 COVID-19 vaccine. The protocol was immunoSEQ multiplex PCR, while the TCRdb copy is restricted to in-frame clones and leaves out a portion. The repertoire includes 100,000 to 150,000 clones, 85% to 90% of them detected once, and around a quarter sits in the top ten. Sequenced material: peripheral blood, taken on day 0 of AZD1222 vaccination. The receptor set was obtained from an adult in good health.

The chain couples TRBV7-9 to TRBJ1-1; D not resolved. The CDR3 has 13 residues. V lost 1 base to trimming and J lost 6 bases, with 9 bases between them. CDR1 is SEHNR and CDR2 is FQNEAQ in the germline V gene (reference sequence). In nucleotides, the CDR3 is TGTGCCAGCAGCTTAGGCACAGTTCCTGAAGCTTTCTTT. The encoded protein is CASSLGTVPEAFF.

J is TRBJ2-3 and V is TRBV6-5, with a weak D call TRBD2 (6 bases). The CDR3 loop spans 12 amino acids. The V gene lost 2 bases and the J gene lost 6 bases, with 6 bases spanning the gap. From germline, CDR1 is MNHEY and CDR2 SVGAGI. In DNA, the CDR3 is TGTGCCAGCAGTTACCGGGGGGATACGCAGTATTTT. Translating gives CASSYRGDTQYF.

V and J are TRBV7-8 and TRBJ2-2, with D hard to call. The germline gives CDR1 SGHVS, CDR2 FQNEAQ. Trimming shortened V by 0 bases and J by 1 base, and 6 bases separated the two germline ends. The CDR3 spans 15 residues. The CDR3 bases are TGTGCCAGCAGCTTAGCACAGATGAACACCGGGGAGCTGTTTTTT. It yields the protein CASSLAQMNTGELFF.

This clone was recorded once. The rearrangement links TRBV6-5 to TRBJ1-1; D gene uncertain. CDR1 MNHEY and CDR2 SVGAGI come from the germline V gene. This CDR3 is 14 amino acids long. Deletions cut 6 bases from V and 10 bases from J, with 21 bases between. The CDR3 bases are TGTGCCAGCAGCCTATCGGAACCCCCCAGCCGAGCTTTCTTT. It specifies CASSLSEPPSRAFF.

The chain carries TRBV5-1 and TRBJ2-3, with a tentative D call TRBD1 (5 bases). The CDR3 loop spans 15 amino acids. Germline CDR1 reads SGHRS; CDR2 reads YFSETQ. Trimming removed 0 bases at V and 4 bases at J, with 12 bases between. The CDR3 here is CASSLVGAPSDTQYF. The CDR3 region has the DNA TGCGCCAGCAGCTTGGTAGGGGCTCCCTCAGATACGCAGTATTTT.

This chain's CDR3 is CASSSGQAHRQPQHF. The DNA of the CDR3 is TGTGCCAGCAGCTCCGGACAGGCCCACAGACAGCCCCAGCATTTT. The rearrangement joins TRBV11-2 to TRBJ1-5; 7 nucleotides match TRBD1. Losses at the gene ends were 4 bases for V and 7 bases for J; bases not matched to a gene: 10. The CDR3 spans 15 residues. Germline assignment: CDR1 SGHAT and CDR2 FQNNGV.

Regarding this clone: Other DNA sequences from this sample encode an identical CDR3 as well. The genes are TRBV9 and TRBJ2-3, with unresolved D. This CDR3 contains 12 residues. Trimming took 2 bases from V and 4 from J, leaving 5 bases between them. Germline V gene lookup returns CDR1 SGDLS and CDR2 YYNGEE. The CDR3 DNA follows: TGTGCCAGCAGCGTTGGGGCAGATACGCAGTATTTT. It specifies CASSVGADTQYF.

The chain links TRBV5-1 to TRBJ2-7, with 12 bases matching TRBD1. The CDR3 runs to 15 residues. Germline assignment: CDR1 SGHRS and CDR2 YFSETQ. The ends lost 3 bases at V and 6 bases at J; junction bases unmatched: 7. Here the CDR3 reads CASSSTGTGGLEQYF. DNA for the CDR3: TGCGCCAGCAGCTCAACCGGGACAGGGGGCCTCGAGCAGTACTTC. The complete variable domain, with remaining parts taken from reference TRBV5-1 and TRBJ2-7, reads KAGVTQTPRYLIKTRGQQVTLSCSPISGHRSVSWYQQTPGQGLQFLFEYFSETQRNKGNFPGRFSGRQFSNSRSEMNVSTLELGDSALYLCASSSTGTGGLEQYFGPGTRLTVT.

This clone appeared a few times. This chain uses TRBV25-1 with TRBJ2-5; a weak D match, TRBD2 (6 bases). The CDR3 is 14 amino acids. Germline values: CDR1 MGHDK, CDR2 SYGVNS. Trimming took 2 bases from V and 5 from J, leaving 12 bases between them. CDR3 amino acids: CASSEGTPQETQYF. DNA for the CDR3: TGTGCCAGCAGTGAAGGGACTCCCCAGGAGACCCAGTACTTC.

The V and J genes are TRBV3-1 (or the pseudogene TRBV3-2) and TRBJ2-2; D is tentatively TRBD1 or TRBD2 (5 bases each). The CDR3 is made up of 16 amino acids. Germline CDR1 LGHDT, CDR2 YNNKEL (reference sequence). Trimming cost V 3 bases and J 1 base, with 12 bases left between them. CDR3 sequence (DNA): TGTGCCAGCAGCCAGGGACGCACGTGGAACACCGGGGAGCTGTTTTTT. Residues: CASSQGRTWNTGELFF.

The chain joins TRBV7-8 to TRBJ1-3; 8 positions agree with TRBD1. This CDR3 is 17 amino acids long. CDR1 SGHVS and CDR2 FQNEAQ come from the germline V gene. J lost 0 bases, V lost 2 bases, and 6 bases had no gene match. The CDR3 loop is CASSLRGDRLSGNTIYF. The CDR3 DNA reads TGTGCCAGCAGCTTAAGAGGGGACAGGCTCTCTGGAAACACCATATATTTT.

The V call is TRBV27, the J call TRBJ1-2, with D perhaps matching TRBD1 (5 bases). V lost 5 bases and J lost 8, with 21 bases in between. The CDR3 loop spans 15 amino acids. Germline V gives CDR1 MNHEY, CDR2 SMNVEV (reference sequence). As DNA, the CDR3 is TGTGCCAGCAGTCCCACCCCAGTGGGGGTAAGGGGCTACACCTTC. This encodes CASSPTPVGVRGYTF.

V and J are TRBV4-1 and TRBJ2-5, with no clear D. Trimming took 0 bases from V and 0 from J, leaving 11 bases between them. The CDR3 runs to 16 residues. Germline assignment: CDR1 MGHRA and CDR2 YSYEKL. The CDR3 here is CASSQDGAMYQETQYF. The CDR3 nucleotides are TGCGCCAGCAGCCAAGATGGAGCGATGTACCAAGAGACCCAGTACTTC.

V and J are TRBV5-1 and TRBJ2-5; D may be TRBD1 (5 bases). V lost 5 bases and J lost 4, with 18 bases in between. From germline, CDR1 is SGHRS and CDR2 YFSETQ. The CDR3 is 15 amino acids. CDR3 residues: CASSREQASPETQYF. The CDR3 DNA reads TGCGCCAGCAGTAGGGAACAGGCCTCTCCAGAGACCCAGTACTTC.

This chain links TRBV7-9 with TRBJ2-1; weak D call: TRBD2 (6 bases). Between the trimmed V and J ends, which lost 8 bases and 4 bases, there was a span of 18 bases. The CDR3 covers 15 residues. The germline V gene has CDR1 SEHNR and CDR2 FQNEAQ (reference sequence). The DNA for the CDR3 is TGTGCCAGCCGTCCCGGGGACTTAGAGTACAATGAGCAGTTCTTC. Amino acids: CASRPGDLEYNEQFF.

V and J are TRBV4-1 and TRBJ1-1; tentative D call: TRBD1 (5 bases). CDR1 and CDR2 from the germline V gene are MGHRA and YSYEKL. V was pared by 0 bases and J by 0 bases, with 14 bases between. This CDR3 region has 17 residues. CDR3 sequence (DNA): TGCGCCAGCAGCCAAGATTACGGGGCCGCCGTGAACACTGAAGCTTTCTTT. This codes for CASSQDYGAAVNTEAFF.

V is TRBV7-2 and J is TRBJ2-1; a weak D match, TRBD1 (6 bases). Germline V gene lookup returns CDR1 SGHTA and CDR2 FQGNSA. The V gene lost 4 bases and the J gene lost 7 bases, with 17 bases spanning the gap. The CDR3 extends over 15 amino acids. Written as DNA, the CDR3 is TGTGCCAGCAGCTCCAGACAGGCGGTTGGGAATGAGCAGTTCTTC. This sequence encodes CASSSRQAVGNEQFF.

The rearrangement joins TRBV12-3 or TRBV12-4 to TRBJ2-7; D is uncertain. V lost 0 bases, J lost 2 bases, and 2 bases lay in between. This CDR3 is built from 12 residues. The CDR3 protein is CASSLAPYEQYF. As DNA, the CDR3 is TGTGCCAGCAGTTTAGCGCCCTACGAGCAGTACTTC.

V and J are TRBV4-2 and TRBJ2-1; 7 bases fit TRBD1. V was clipped by 6 bases and J by 6 bases; unmatched bases: 14. The length of the CDR3 is 16 residues. Germline CDR1 is LGHNA and CDR2 is YNFKEQ. The CDR3 protein is CASSPLLTTGVNEQFF. Here the CDR3 DNA reads TGTGCCAGCAGTCCTCTCCTCACTACAGGGGTCAATGAGCAGTTCTTC.

This chain links TRBV4-3 with TRBJ1-2; a possible D gene is TRBD1 (6 bases). Germline CDR1 and CDR2: LGHNA and YSLEER. The CDR3 sequence is 17 residues long. V gave up 0 bases and J gave up 6 bases, with 20 bases separating them. CDR3: CASSQDIFPRGNDGYTF. Written as DNA, the CDR3 is TGCGCCAGCAGCCAAGATATTTTTCCCAGGGGAAATGATGGCTACACCTTC.

V and J are TRBV12-5 and TRBJ2-1; TRBD1 or TRBD2 may be the D gene (5 bases each). CDR1 and CDR2 from the germline V gene are LGHNT and FRNRAP. Trimming removed 1 base from V and 9 bases from J, with 10 bases in between. CDR3 size: 13 residues. The CDR3 loop is CASGLDGAGEQFF. CDR3 bases: TGTGCTAGTGGTTTGGATGGGGCGGGTGAGCAGTTCTTC.

CDR3: CASSSGPKPGELFF. For the CDR3, the DNA is TGTGCCAGCAGTTCCGGGCCGAAGCCCGGGGAGCTGTTTTTT. V gene TRBV28 combines with J gene TRBJ2-2; D unresolved. The CDR3 totals 14 residues. The germline V gene has CDR1 MDHEN and CDR2 SYDVKM. With 4 bases removed from V and 6 bases from J, the gap between germline ends came to 12 bases.